This T cell receptor (beta chain) originates from a study of blood T cell repertoires in COVID-19. For the study at large: The origin of the acute and convalescent COVID-19 samples was the United States, Italy and Spain. PBMCs, B-cell-depleted T cells, or T cells provided the cDNA or gDNA that made up the material.

TCRdb keeps only in-frame clones here, not all; method: immunoSEQ multiplex PCR. The sample carries about 200,000 clones, less than 85% recorded once. Participant ages covered about 18 to 90 years across 24 US areas. Cohorts were determined from participant-reported clinical history. The TCR comes from a man between 40 and 49 years old who had recovered from COVID-19. Material for sequencing was PBMCs or T cells enriched from blood (not recorded which).

The CDR3 DNA reads TGTGCCTGGAGTGTTCTTGGAAACACCATATATTTT. Its protein is CAWSVLGNTIYF. The rearrangement links TRBV30 to TRBJ1-3; D not resolved. V lost 0 bases, J lost 3 bases, and 3 bases lay in between. CDR3 length equals 12 residues. The germline V gene encodes CDR1 GTSNPN and CDR2 SVGIG (reference sequence).